This T cell receptor (beta chain) was identified during a study of T cell changes during pregnancy in multiple sclerosis. Germline CDR1 is MGHRA and CDR2 is YSYEKL. V was clipped by 0 bases and J by 2 bases; unmatched bases: 1. The CDR3 is 15 residues long. TCRdb's table, derived via immunoSEQ multiplex PCR, lists solely in-frame clones and lacks some. The data contain under 95,000 clones, about 94% of them singletons. This TCR derives from a female donor in good health, enrolled as a control in a pregnancy study. Material: peripheral blood, obtained in the second trimester of pregnancy. The chain links TRBV4-1 to TRBJ2-7; 10 bases are shared with TRBD2. This CDR3 reads CASSQDSGGTYEQYF. The CDR3 region has the DNA TGCGCCAGCAGCCAAGATAGCGGGGGGACCTACGAGCAGTACTTC.